This section outlines one TCR beta chain sequence together with its context. Its antigen is unknown. The data originate from a study of shared clonotypes between healthy human individuals. Overall study findings and caveats: With four donors compared, around 5% of naive CD4 clonotypes were shared.

The data were produced by immunoSEQ multiplex PCR, yet TCRdb's version contains in-frame clones alone and is incomplete. The data contain about a million clones, approximately 80% of them singletons. What was sequenced was memory CD4+ T cells sorted from blood. The subset was: CD45RA-negative fraction. The sequence was obtained from a man aged 18 to 29 in good health.

CDR3 bases: TGTGCCAGCGACGGGAGCAGTTCAAGCACAGATACGCAGTATTTT. The encoded protein is CASDGSSSSTDTQYF. V is TRBV28 and J is TRBJ2-3, with a tentative D call TRBD2 (6 bases). Per the germline V gene, CDR1 is MDHEN and CDR2 is SYDVKM. V was cut by 8 bases and J by 0 bases, with 15 bases left in between. CDR3 length: 15 residues.